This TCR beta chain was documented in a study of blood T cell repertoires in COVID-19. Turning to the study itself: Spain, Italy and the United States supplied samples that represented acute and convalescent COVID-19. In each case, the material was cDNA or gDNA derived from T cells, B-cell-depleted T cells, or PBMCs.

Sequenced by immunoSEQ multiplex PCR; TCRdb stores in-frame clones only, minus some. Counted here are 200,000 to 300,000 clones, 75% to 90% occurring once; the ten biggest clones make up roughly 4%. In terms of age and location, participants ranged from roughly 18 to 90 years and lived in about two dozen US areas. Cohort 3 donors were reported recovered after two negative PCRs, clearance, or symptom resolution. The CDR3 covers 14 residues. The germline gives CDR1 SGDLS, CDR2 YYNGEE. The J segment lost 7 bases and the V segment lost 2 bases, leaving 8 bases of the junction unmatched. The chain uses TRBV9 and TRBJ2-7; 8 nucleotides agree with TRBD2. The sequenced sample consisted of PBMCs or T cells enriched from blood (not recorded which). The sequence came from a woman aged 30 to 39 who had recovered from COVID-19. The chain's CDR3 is CASSVGAGAREQYF. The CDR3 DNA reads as TGTGCCAGCAGCGTGGGAGCGGGAGCACGAGAGCAGTACTTC. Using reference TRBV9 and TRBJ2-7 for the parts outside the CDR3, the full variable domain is DSGVTQTPKHLITATGQRVTLRCSPRSGDLSVYWYQQSLDQGLQFLIQYYNGEERAKGNILERFSAQQFPDLHSELNLSSLELGDSALYFCASSVGAGAREQYFGPGTRLTVT.